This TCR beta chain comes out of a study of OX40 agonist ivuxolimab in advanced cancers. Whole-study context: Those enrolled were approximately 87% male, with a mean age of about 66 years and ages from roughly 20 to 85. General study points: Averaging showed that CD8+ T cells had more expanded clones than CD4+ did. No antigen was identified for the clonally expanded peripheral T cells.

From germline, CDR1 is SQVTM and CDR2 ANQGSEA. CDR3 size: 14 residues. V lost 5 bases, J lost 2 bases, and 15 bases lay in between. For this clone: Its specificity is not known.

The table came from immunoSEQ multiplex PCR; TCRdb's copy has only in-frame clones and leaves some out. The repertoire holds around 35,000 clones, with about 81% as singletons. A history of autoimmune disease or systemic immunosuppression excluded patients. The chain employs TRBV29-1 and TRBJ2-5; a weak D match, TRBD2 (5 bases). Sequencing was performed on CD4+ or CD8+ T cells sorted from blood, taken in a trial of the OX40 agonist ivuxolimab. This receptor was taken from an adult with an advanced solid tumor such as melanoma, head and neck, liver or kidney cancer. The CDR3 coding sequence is TGCAGCGTTAGGTTCGCAGCGGCGCAAGAGACCCAGTACTTC. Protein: CSVRFAAAQETQYF. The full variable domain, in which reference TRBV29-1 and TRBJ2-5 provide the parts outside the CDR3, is SAVISQKPSRDICQRGTSLTIQCQVDSQVTMMFWYRQQPGQSLTLIATANQGSEATYESGFVIDKFPISRPNLTFSTLTVSNMSPEDSSIYLCSVRFAAAQETQYFGPGTRLLVL.